The T cell receptor (beta chain) described here comes from a study of T cells after yellow fever vaccination. General observations from the study: A small proportion of clonotypes was detected in both the CD4 and CD8 compartments. Post-booster repertoires contained most primary-vaccination clones again (about 96% CD4, about 88% CD8). Although the secondary response was weaker, it peaked faster, at day 5 versus 15.

V was clipped by 2 bases and J by 0 bases, with 23 bases between them. This CDR3 region has 20 residues. The V gene's germline CDR1 is MNHEY and CDR2 SMNVEV (reference sequence). Researchers made TCR cDNA using 5'RACE template switching, and this step added a universal primer site and UMIs. TCRdb analysed the 5' RACE reads with MiXCR anew, one entry per CDR3 protein. The repertoire has 300,000 to 400,000 distinct CDR3 sequences, 8.7% of them found once; the top ten carry approximately 18%. As regards this clonotype: Its target is unknown.

The source is a young man who received the YFV17D yellow fever vaccine. The sample consisted of PBMCs, taken on the day of the first yellow fever vaccination. The rearrangement links TRBV27 to TRBJ2-1; the D gene is possibly TRBD2 (7 bases). CDR3: CASSLDQGGGAASSYNEQFF. DNA for the CDR3: TGTGCCAGCAGTTTAGACCAAGGGGGGGGGGCTGCAAGCTCCTACAATGAGCAGTTCTTC.